Presented here are 10 T cell receptor beta chains from one specimen sequenced in a study of T cells in Graves' hyperthyroidism and ophthalmopathy. Amplification of TCR beta CDR3 regions was performed using RNA transcripts as template. The HTBI primer set drove a first-round RT-PCR of the TCR CDR3. One entry per CDR3 protein, called by TCRdb with MiXCR from the multiplex PCR reads. The data hold about 210,000 distinct CDR3 sequences, with about a sixth observed a single time. Source material: blood. Receptor source: a man aged 45-65 years with Graves' hyperthyroidism.

The sample holds many counts of this clonotype. The genes are TRBV5-1 and TRBJ2-2; tentatively, D is TRBD2 (6 bases). Trimming took off 2 bases at V and 15 bases at J, with 11 bases between the two ends. The CDR3 consists of 11 residues. Germline CDR1 is SGHRS and CDR2 is YFSETQ. CDR3 sequence: CASSFGGLVFF. CDR3 nucleotides: TGCGCCAGCAGCTTCGGAGGGTTGGTGTTTTTT.

This clonotype was observed a handful of times. The J gene is TRBJ2-3, the V gene TRBV4-2; D remains ambiguous. Germline V gene sequence: CDR1 LGHNA, CDR2 YNFKEQ. Trimming took 2 bases from V and 7 from J, leaving 19 bases between them. The CDR3 runs 16 residues. CDR3 amino acids: CASSQPMGSEVNTQYF. CDR3 sequence (DNA): TGTGCCAGCAGCCAACCCATGGGATCAGAGGTTAATACGCAGTATTTT.

On this clonotype: This may stem from a read error, because a much larger clone lies one nucleotide away. The chain joins TRBV6-5 to TRBJ2-3; 7 positions agree with TRBD2. Germline V gene data show CDR1 as MNHEY and CDR2 as SVGAGI. The CDR3 sequence is 15 residues long. Trimming cost V 4 bases and J 4 bases; bases outside gene matches: 8. The CDR3: CASSSRESFADTQYF. CDR3 bases: TGTGCCAGCAGTTCGCGGGAGAGTTTCGCAGATACGCAGTATTTT.

In this sample, this clonotype turned up many times. As DNA, the CDR3 is TGCAGTGCTAGATCCAGGGTTCAGTATAATTCACCCCTCCACTTT. Residues: CSARSRVQYNSPLHF. This sequence joins TRBV20-1 and TRBJ1-6, with D possibly being TRBD1 (5 bases). Trimming stripped 2 bases from V and 4 bases from J, with 12 bases between. The CDR3 is 15 amino acids. Germline-derived CDR1 and CDR2 are DFQATT and SNEGSKA (reference sequence).

The chain employs TRBV19 and TRBJ2-1; 16 bases fit TRBD2. V shed 4 bases and J 7 bases; nucleotides not matched to a gene: 10. This CDR3 is 18 amino acids long. CDR1 is LNHDA, CDR2 SQIVND, per germline (reference sequence). CDR3 coding DNA: TGTGCCAGTAGTAGAGATCCGGGACTAGCGGGAGGGCCGAATGAGCAGTTCTTC. Protein: CASSRDPGLAGGPNEQFF.

This clonotype has more than one count but fewer than ten. The chain recombines TRBV5-1 with TRBJ2-1; 12 bases map to TRBD2. In germline, CDR1 is SGHRS, CDR2 YFSETQ. The CDR3 extends over 18 amino acids. J lost 6 bases, V lost 1 base, and 11 bases had no gene match. The CDR3 reads CASSLWLAGGRASNEQFF. The CDR3 bases are TGCGCCAGCAGCTTGTGGCTAGCGGGAGGGCGGGCATCCAATGAGCAGTTCTTC.

This clonotype was recorded many times. The V and J genes are TRBV5-1 and TRBJ2-4, with TRBD1 matching over 9 bases. V trimming: 4 bases; J trimming: 8 bases; junction bases outside the gene matches: 7. The CDR3 spans 14 residues. The germline CDR1 and CDR2 sequences are SGHRS and YFSETQ. CDR3 in amino acids: CASSLGQGNHIQYF. The CDR3 region has the DNA TGCGCCAGCAGCCTAGGACAGGGGAATCACATTCAGTACTTC. Filled out from reference TRBV5-1 and TRBJ2-4, the complete variable domain reads KAGVTQTPRYLIKTRGQQVTLSCSPISGHRSVSWYQQTPGQGLQFLFEYFSETQRNKGNFPGRFSGRQFSNSRSEMNVSTLELGDSALYLCASSLGQGNHIQYFGAGTRLSVL.

The sample holds many counts of this clonotype. The chain uses TRBV20-1 and TRBJ2-5, with D maybe TRBD2 (5 bases). V lost 8 bases to trimming and J lost 5 bases, with 18 bases between them. CDR3 size: 13 residues. CDR1 and CDR2 from the germline V gene are DFQATT and SNEGSKA (reference sequence). CDR3 in DNA: TGCAGTACCTTACTAGGTGGTAGGGAGACCCAGTACTTC. The encoded protein is CSTLLGGRETQYF.

This clonotype has a count of ten or more. The chain links TRBV20-1 to TRBJ2-2, with 8 bases that match TRBD2. From germline, CDR1 is DFQATT and CDR2 SNEGSKA (reference sequence). The ends lost 3 bases at V and 10 bases at J; junction bases unmatched: 10. CDR3 size: 14 residues. CDR3 amino acids: CSASGWSGSVELFF. The CDR3 DNA sequence: TGCAGTGCTAGTGGTTGGAGCGGGAGTGTGGAGCTGTTTTTT.

The sample holds a few counts of this clonotype. CDR3 coding DNA: TGTGCCAGCAGCTTGGGACACAGCGAGGGCACCGGGGAGCTGTTTTTT. Its protein is CASSLGHSEGTGELFF. This chain connects TRBV7-2 to TRBJ2-2; a possible D gene is TRBD1 (6 bases). CDR1 and CDR2 (germline): SGHTA, FQGNSA. V gave up 3 bases and J gave up 4 bases, with 15 bases separating them. This CDR3 region has 16 residues.